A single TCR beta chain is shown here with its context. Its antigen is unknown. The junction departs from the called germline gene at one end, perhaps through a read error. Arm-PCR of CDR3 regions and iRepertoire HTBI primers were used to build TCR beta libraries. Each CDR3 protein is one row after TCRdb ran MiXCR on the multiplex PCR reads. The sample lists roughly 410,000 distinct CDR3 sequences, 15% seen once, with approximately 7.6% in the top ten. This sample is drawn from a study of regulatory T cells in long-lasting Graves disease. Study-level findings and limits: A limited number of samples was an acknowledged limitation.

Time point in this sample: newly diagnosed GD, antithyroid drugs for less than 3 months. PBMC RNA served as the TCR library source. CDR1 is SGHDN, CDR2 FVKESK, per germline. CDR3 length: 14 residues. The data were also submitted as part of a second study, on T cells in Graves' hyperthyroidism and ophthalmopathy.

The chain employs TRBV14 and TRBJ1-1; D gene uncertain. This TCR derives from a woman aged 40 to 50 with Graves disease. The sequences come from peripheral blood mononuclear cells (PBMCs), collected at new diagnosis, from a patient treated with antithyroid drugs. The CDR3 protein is CAGSQDTVNTEAFF. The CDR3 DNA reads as TGTGCCGGCAGCCAAGATACAGTGAACACTGAAGCTTTCTTT.